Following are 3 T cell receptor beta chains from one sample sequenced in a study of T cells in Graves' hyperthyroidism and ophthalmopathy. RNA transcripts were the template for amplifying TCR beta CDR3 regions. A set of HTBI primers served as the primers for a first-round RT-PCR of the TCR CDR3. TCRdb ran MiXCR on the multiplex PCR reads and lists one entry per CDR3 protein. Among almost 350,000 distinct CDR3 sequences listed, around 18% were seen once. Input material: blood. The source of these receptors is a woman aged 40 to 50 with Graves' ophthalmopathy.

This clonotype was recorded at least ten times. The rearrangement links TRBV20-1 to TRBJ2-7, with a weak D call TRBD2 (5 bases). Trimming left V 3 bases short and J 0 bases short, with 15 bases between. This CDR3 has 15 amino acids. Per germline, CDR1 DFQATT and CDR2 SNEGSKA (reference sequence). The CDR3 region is CSARGSGGFSYEQYF. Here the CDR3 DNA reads TGCAGTGCTAGGGGAAGTGGCGGGTTCTCCTACGAGCAGTACTTC.

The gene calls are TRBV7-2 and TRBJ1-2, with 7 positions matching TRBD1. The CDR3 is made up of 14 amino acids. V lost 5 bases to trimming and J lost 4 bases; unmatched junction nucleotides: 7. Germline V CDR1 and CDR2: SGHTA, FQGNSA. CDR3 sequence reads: CASSIQGTAYGYTF. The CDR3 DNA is TGTGCCAGCAGCATCCAAGGGACAGCCTATGGCTACACCTTC. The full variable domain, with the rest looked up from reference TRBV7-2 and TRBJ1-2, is GAGVSQSPSNKVTEKGKDVELRCDPISGHTALYWYRQSLGQGLEFLIYFQGNSAPDKSGLPSDRFSAERTGGSVSTLTIQRTQQEDSAVYLCASSIQGTAYGYTFGSGTRLTVV.

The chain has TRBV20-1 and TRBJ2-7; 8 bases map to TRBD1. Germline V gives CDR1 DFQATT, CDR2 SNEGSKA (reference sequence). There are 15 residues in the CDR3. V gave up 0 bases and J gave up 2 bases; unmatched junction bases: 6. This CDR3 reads CSARDRTGIPYEQYF. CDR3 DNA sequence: TGCAGTGCTAGAGATCGGACAGGGATCCCCTACGAGCAGTACTTC.